Listed here is a single T cell receptor beta chain. It has no known antigen specificity. The record has no base qualities; no much larger clone is one base away. Healthy HIV-negative adults with no recently reported acute infections or vaccinations were included as donors. All donors were Caucasian adults living in Nashville, Tennessee, USA. CD4+ T cells were enriched by magnetic negative selection; naive cells were then positively selected on CD45RA, and the negative fraction formed the memory subset. After blood collection by leukapheresis, PBMCs were isolated using Ficoll-Histopaque density gradient centrifugation and then cryopreserved in the vapor phase of liquid nitrogen. Purity and quantity of every magnetically sorted T cell population were checked by analytical flow cytometry. Genomic DNA was isolated from every sorted fraction and measured by UV absorbance on a Nanodrop 2000c. The entry originates in a study of shared clonotypes between healthy human individuals (TCRdb year 2020). About the investigation overall: A few men and a couple of women, aged 18 to 49 years, made up the cohort. For each donor, CD4 naive and CD4 memory were each run on three plates, CD8 naive on two plates, and CD8 memory on one plate. Different laboratories and diverse techniques were used to prepare libraries and sequence TCR repertoires, to increase sequencing depth and limit assay-specific biases. Each donor's leukapheresis produced roughly between roughly 0.85 and 9.5 billion PBMCs. To estimate repertoire size and how much clonotypes are shared between individuals, the study performed deep sequencing of blood TCR repertoires from a few healthy adults.

Here is what the overall study found, with its caveats: The genetic and exposure-history diversity represented was limited by the small number of donors. Rarefaction of sorted-subset datasets indicated incomplete sequencing despite the large sequencing depth. Sampling was limited to blood, and TCR repertoires in tissue likely differ from TCR repertoires in blood. Higher generation probabilities were observed for clonotypes shared by all four sorted-subset donors than for non-shared clonotypes. Approximately 4.8% of naive CD4, 3.5% of naive CD8, roughly 2.5% of memory CD4, and over 0.35% of memory CD8 clonotypes were shared across a few donors. Pairwise subsampling led to the expectation that sequencing depth would affect the degree of clonotype sharing among donors. Naive subsets generally had larger estimated clonotype richness than memory subsets did.

Using the deep immunoSEQ assay, multiplex PCR amplified TCR CDR3 regions from genomic DNA. Genomic DNA extracted from each cell subset was distributed evenly over all wells of several immunoSEQ 96-well plates, and each plate served as one replicate. For sorted subsets, around 200 ng genomic DNA, equal to tens of thousands of T cell genomes, was loaded into each replicate PCR. Purified libraries were quantified with a Qubit 3.0 fluorometer, sized on a Bioanalyzer 2100, and re-quantified with the KAPA Library Quantification kit. A separate single-read 150-cycle Illumina NextSeq 550 flow cell was used to sequence each immunoSEQ 96-well plate. Per the source publication's procedure: Because the immunoSEQ output held only junctional sequences and lacked quality scores, the filtering could not match the filtering applied to full-length reads. To assign V/J genes and CDR3, sequences were annotated against IMGT germline references using PyIR, a Python wrapper for IgBLAST v1.9. Reads with weak V/J assignments (E-value above 1e-6), missing CDR3, stop codons, out-of-frame junctions, or ambiguous translated residues were removed. V3J clonotypes were defined as sequences sharing an identical inferred V gene, J gene, and CDR3 amino acid sequence. The percentage overlap between two repertoires was calculated by dividing the number of shared unique clonotypes by the size of the smaller repertoire. Repertoire richness was assessed with RTK rarefaction, the Chao1 estimator, and Recon v2.1 estimates of unobserved clonotypes. Generation probabilities were computed with OLGA for all TCRbeta clonotypes obtained by the gDNA method from several donors. Here the immuneACCESS table is served through TCRdb, limited to in-frame sequences with V and J called. Missing clones are a known gap in these copies; in checked studies unresolved V genes cover under half, and the rest lacks a known reason. V and J calls and clone size follow that table, whereas D and trimming were derived from the DNA. This sample is represented by some 1,600,000 clones; nearly 99% of them were singletons. The ten largest make up less than 0.55% of the sample.

For CDR1 and CDR2, the germline V gene (reference sequence) lists SEHNR and FQNEAQ. V sheds 2 bases and J sheds 5 bases, leaving 11 bases between their ends. From the cysteine up to the phenylalanine, the CDR3 has a length of 14 residues. The DNA shown is the 42-base CDR3, in frame from base 1. The origin of this receptor is a man aged 25-45 years in good health. The V gene is TRBV7-9 and the J gene is TRBJ2-3; no D segment can be confidently identified. The material sequenced was naive CD4+ T cells sorted from blood. Interpreted using the paper, the cell subset or site label stands for: CD45RA+ positively selected. The nucleotide sequence reads TGTGCCAGCAGCTTAATGGTTTCGGAAGATACGCAGTATTTT. This encodes CASSLMVSEDTQYF.